The clone carrying this T cell receptor beta chain has more than one count but fewer than ten. The antigen is unknown. V was cut by 4 bases and J by 0 bases, with 19 bases left in between. There are 17 residues in the CDR3. Germline V gives CDR1 DFQATT, CDR2 SNEGSKA (reference sequence). It was with unique molecular identifiers that the TCRbeta library was prepared. TCRdb re-called the PCR reads with MiXCR, one entry per CDR3 protein. Among roughly 570,000 distinct CDR3 sequences listed, roughly 30% were seen once. This sample is drawn from a study of T-cell reconstitution after alpha-beta-depleted transplantation in children. Overall study findings and caveats: The study traced high day-60 TCRbeta diversity in some patients to surviving recipient T cells and thymic progenitors.

The chain is built from TRBV20-1 and TRBJ2-1, with a possible D match to TRBD2 (5 bases). This sequence originates from a boy younger than two with Wiskott-Aldrich syndrome, due to receive a stem cell transplant. The material was PBMCs, obtained before TCRalphabeta/CD19-depleted stem cell transplant. The CDR3 DNA follows: TGCAGTGCTATTATGCTCCGGGGTATCTCCTCCTACAATGAGCAGTTCTTC. It encodes CSAIMLRGISSYNEQFF.